The 14 T cell receptor beta chains reported below all come from one sample, sequenced in a study of early T cells in non-severe SARS-CoV-2 infection (dated by TCRdb to the early 2020s). Library creation used 5' RACE. The reads were generated on a NextSeq 500. TCRdb reworked the public reads: Q25 trimming with fastp, MiXCR clone assembly, productive beta chains retained. Identical CDR3 proteins give one entry, which carries the most common genes and DNA. Here the sample has about 55,000 distinct CDR3 sequences; about 15% occur a single time. The leading ten clones occupy 10% of the sample. Sequenced here: whole blood, sampled at baseline. The source of these receptors is an adult who was a healthcare worker with PCR-confirmed SARS-CoV-2 infection or an uninfected control (not recorded which).

This clonotype turned up a few times. The chain combines TRBV18 with TRBJ2-4; D call uncertain. V gave up 2 bases and J gave up 0 bases, with 11 bases separating them. Germline values: CDR1 KGHSH, CDR2 LQKENI. This CDR3 has 16 residues. The DNA for the CDR3 is TGTGCCAGCTCACCAGAAATTGCGGCAGCCAAAAACATTCAGTACTTC. Its translation: CASSPEIAAAKNIQYF.

The chain has TRBV29-1 and TRBJ2-7, with TRBD1 matching over 10 bases. CDR1 is SQVTM, CDR2 ANQGSEA, per germline. The CDR3 is 12 amino acids. Trimming took 7 bases from V and 7 from J; bases not matched to a gene: 7. The CDR3 loop reads CSARQGAGEQYF. The CDR3 bases are TGCAGCGCGCGACAGGGGGCGGGAGAGCAGTACTTC.

This clonotype was observed a handful of times. This chain connects TRBV18 to TRBJ1-2, with a tentative D call TRBD1 (6 bases). The V gene's germline CDR1 is KGHSH and CDR2 LQKENI. Trimming pared 1 base from V and 4 bases from J, leaving 19 bases between. This CDR3 is 17 amino acids long. CDR3 residues: CASSPLSGARGIYGYTF. The CDR3 nucleotides are TGTGCCAGCTCACCACTATCGGGGGCAAGGGGCATCTATGGCTACACCTTC.

In this sample, this clonotype turned up a few times. J is TRBJ2-1 and V is TRBV3-1, with TRBD2 identical over 7 bases. V was clipped by 4 bases and J by 10 bases; unmatched bases: 7. The CDR3 totals 13 residues. The germline gives CDR1 LGHDT, CDR2 YNNKEL (reference sequence). This CDR3 reads CASSPLSSGEQFF. The CDR3 DNA sequence: TGTGCCAGCAGCCCCCTGTCTAGCGGAGAGCAGTTCTTC.

This clonotype was recorded many times. The V and J genes are TRBV14 and TRBJ1-6; maybe TRBD1 (5 bases). Per the germline V gene, CDR1 is SGHDN and CDR2 is FVKESK. V was pared by 3 bases and J by 7 bases, with 10 bases between. The CDR3 totals 14 residues. CDR3 amino acids: CASSHPTANSPLHF. The CDR3 DNA is TGTGCCAGCAGCCACCCGACAGCCAATTCACCCCTCCACTTT.

This sequence joins TRBV28 and TRBJ1-1, with D hard to call. V was shortened by 6 bases and J by 2 bases, with 13 bases between the two germline ends. The V gene's germline CDR1 is MDHEN and CDR2 SYDVKM. The CDR3 consists of 14 residues. The CDR3 is CASRAWALNTEAFF. In DNA form, the CDR3 reads TGTGCCAGCAGAGCCTGGGCCTTAAACACTGAAGCTTTCTTT.

In this sample, this clonotype turned up a few times. J is TRBJ2-7 and V is TRBV6-6, with D perhaps TRBD2 (6 bases). CDR1 and CDR2 (germline): MNHNY, SVGAGI (reference sequence). CDR3 length: 13 amino acids. V was trimmed by 6 bases and J by 5 bases, leaving 14 bases between them. CDR3 nucleotide sequence: TGTGCCAGCAGGTGGCGGGACCCTAACGAGCAGTACTTC. Its protein product is CASRWRDPNEQYF.

The chain has TRBV6-6 and TRBJ1-2, with a weak D call TRBD1 (5 bases). Germline CDR1 and CDR2: MNHNY and SVGAGI (reference sequence). The CDR3 consists of 14 residues. V shed 5 bases and J shed 0 bases, with 10 bases lying between them. CDR3 sequence reads: CASSAGRTNYGYTF. CDR3 nucleotides: TGTGCCAGCAGTGCGGGACGGACTAACTATGGCTACACCTTC.

The chain links TRBV6-1 to TRBJ2-1; D gene ambiguous. Germline V gene sequence: CDR1 MNHNS, CDR2 SASEGT. Deletions cut 2 bases from V and 9 bases from J, with 8 bases between. This CDR3 is 12 amino acids long. The CDR3 sequence: CASSESPIEQFF. Written as DNA, the CDR3 is TGTGCCAGCAGTGAAAGCCCTATTGAGCAGTTCTTC.

The chain is built from TRBV20-1 and TRBJ1-1; the D gene is possibly TRBD1 (5 bases). V dropped 3 bases and J dropped 4 bases, with 18 bases sitting between them. The CDR3 consists of 15 residues. Germline CDR1 and CDR2: DFQATT and SNEGSKA (reference sequence). The DNA for the CDR3 is TGCAGTGCTAGGGCGGACACCTACTCCGGCACTGAAGCTTTCTTT. Its protein product is CSARADTYSGTEAFF.

The sample holds a few counts of this clonotype. This chain links TRBV7-9 with TRBJ2-5, with D perhaps being TRBD1 or TRBD2 (5 bases each). Germline values: CDR1 SEHNR, CDR2 FQNEAQ (reference sequence). The V and J ends lost 5 bases and 3 bases respectively, with 13 bases between them. The CDR3 is 14 amino acids. DNA of the CDR3: TGTGCCAGCAGCCCCCGTCGAGGGGAAGAGACCCAGTACTTC. This gives the protein CASSPRRGEETQYF.

This clonotype was detected a few times. The chain combines TRBV2 with TRBJ1-3, with 8 bases fitting TRBD1. The trim removed 6 bases at V and 0 bases at J, leaving 4 bases unmatched. Germline CDR1 SNHLY, CDR2 FYNNEI. The CDR3 sequence is 15 residues long. CDR3 in amino acids: CASRWDRSSGNTIYF. The CDR3, as DNA: TGTGCCAGCAGGTGGGACAGGAGCTCTGGAAACACCATATATTTT.

The table lists this clonotype with many counts. The rearrangement uses TRBV7-8 and TRBJ2-1, with 9 bases aligning to TRBD1. CDR3 length: 15 residues. The V gene end was trimmed by 3 bases and the J gene end by 4 bases; junction bases not matched to a gene: 4. The germline V gene has CDR1 SGHVS and CDR2 FQNEAQ. CDR3 loop: CASSFPGTGYNEQFF. The CDR3 nucleotides read TGTGCCAGCAGCTTCCCCGGGACAGGGTACAATGAGCAGTTCTTC.

The sample holds many counts of this clonotype. The rearrangement links TRBV7-2 to TRBJ1-2, with D unresolved. The V gene lost 5 bases and the J gene lost 2 bases, with 6 bases spanning the gap. The length of the CDR3 is 12 residues. In germline, CDR1 is SGHTA, CDR2 FQGNSA. CDR3 loop: CASSASNYGYTF. The DNA of the CDR3 is TGTGCCAGCAGCGCCAGCAACTATGGCTACACCTTC. The variable domain in full, completed from reference TRBV7-2 and TRBJ1-2, reads GAGVSQSPSNKVTEKGKDVELRCDPISGHTALYWYRQSLGQGLEFLIYFQGNSAPDKSGLPSDRFSAERTGGSVSTLTIQRTQQEDSAVYLCASSASNYGYTFGSGTRLTVV.